This passage covers 23 T cell receptor beta chains from one sample sequenced in a study of identical twins listed by TCRdb under 2016. Library construction relied on 5' RACE. The data were produced on an Illumina HiSeq 2000. TCRdb cleaned the public reads at Q25 with fastp, built clones with MiXCR and kept in-frame beta chains. Each CDR3 protein gets just one entry, which takes the most common genes and DNA from the rows behind it. This sample has fewer than 200 distinct CDR3 sequences in its table, and over 70% of those were observed once. 42% of the sample is held by the ten biggest clonotypes. The specimen sequenced was CD4+ T cells sorted from blood. The receptors shown here come from a woman between 18 and 29 years old in good health. This table probably holds off-target reads from a library built for another chain.

The chain joins TRBV6-2 or TRBV6-3 to TRBJ1-1; D uncertain. This CDR3 has 15 amino acids. V was pared by 6 bases and J by 4 bases, with 18 bases between. Germline V gene data show CDR1 as MNHEY and CDR2 as SVGEGT. In nucleotides, the CDR3 is TGTGCCAGCAGCCTCAGGTATTCTAAGGGCACTGAAGCTTTCTTT. This codes for CASSLRYSKGTEAFF.

The V gene is TRBV10-3, the J gene TRBJ2-3, with D perhaps TRBD1 or TRBD2 (7 bases each). The CDR3 totals 13 residues. The germline gives CDR1 ENHRY, CDR2 SYGVKD. Deletions cut 10 bases from V and 5 bases from J, with 16 bases between. DNA of the CDR3: TGTGCCACGACGCGGGGGACAGAAGATACGCAGTATTTT. Translated: CATTRGTEDTQYF.

The gene calls are TRBV29-1 and TRBJ2-7; 9 bases are a match to TRBD1. J gave up 3 bases and V 3 bases, and 3 bases lay outside the gene matches. The germline V gene encodes CDR1 SQVTM and CDR2 ANQGSEA. This CDR3 comprises 13 residues. The CDR3 is CSVEEDRGYEQYF. The CDR3 DNA reads as TGCAGCGTTGAGGAGGACAGGGGCTACGAGCAGTACTTC.

This clonotype was counted a single time. The chain carries TRBV11-3 and TRBJ2-2, with D perhaps TRBD2 (5 bases). Germline lookup yields CDR1 SGHNT and CDR2 YENEEA. This CDR3 is built from 14 residues. Trimming removed 0 bases from V and 7 bases from J, with 9 bases in between. The CDR3 DNA is TGTGCCAGCAGCTTAGAGAGCGGAGGCGGGGAGCTGTTTTTT. Its translation is CASSLESGGGELFF.

The gene calls are TRBV2 and TRBJ2-7, with D perhaps matching TRBD2 (6 bases). V lost 10 bases to trimming and J lost 0 bases, with 16 bases between them. The germline CDR1 and CDR2 sequences are SNHLY and FYNNEI. The CDR3 extends over 14 amino acids. Here the CDR3 reads CANIRESSSYEQYF. DNA of the CDR3: TGTGCCAATATACGGGAGTCGAGCTCCTACGAGCAGTACTTC.

This clonotype was seen only once. This chain links TRBV7-2 with TRBJ2-5, with D unresolved. Trimming shortened V by 10 bases and J by 5 bases, and 23 bases separated the two germline ends. Germline-derived CDR1 and CDR2 are SGHTA and FQGNSA. The CDR3 spans 15 residues. CDR3 loop: CATRPWGKGSETQYF. The CDR3 DNA follows: TGTGCCACCCGACCTTGGGGTAAGGGATCGGAGACCCAGTACTTC.

The V call is TRBV6-5, the J call TRBJ2-2; the D is unclear. This CDR3 is built from 15 residues. Trimming left V 6 bases short and J 2 bases short, with 13 bases between. Germline loops: CDR1 MNHEY, CDR2 SVGAGI. Written as DNA, the CDR3 is TGTGCCAGCAGCTTAGGCCTCGTCAACACCGGGGAGCTGTTTTTT. Translation gives CASSLGLVNTGELFF.

Here the CDR3 reads CASSDPGTKSAYEQYF. As DNA, the CDR3 is TGTGCCAGCAGCGACCCCGGGACAAAATCAGCCTACGAGCAGTACTTC. The chain combines TRBV7-2 with TRBJ2-7, with D possibly TRBD1 on 6 matching bases. Per the germline V gene, CDR1 is SGHTA and CDR2 is FQGNSA. V lost 5 bases, J lost 2 bases, and 19 bases lay in between. CDR3 length: 16 residues. Looking up the rest from reference TRBV7-2 and TRBJ2-7 gives the full variable domain: GAGVSQSPSNKVTEKGKDVELRCDPISGHTALYWYRQSLGQGLEFLIYFQGNSAPDKSGLPSDRFSAERTGGSVSTLTIQRTQQEDSAVYLCASSDPGTKSAYEQYFGPGTRLTVT.

CDR3 protein: CASGITDTQYF. The DNA of the CDR3 is TGTGCCAGCGGGATCACAGATACGCAGTATTTT. V is TRBV2 and J is TRBJ2-3; D is undetermined. From germline, CDR1 is SNHLY and CDR2 FYNNEI. The CDR3 totals 11 residues. V was shortened by 8 bases and J by 2 bases, with 5 bases between the two germline ends. Looking up the rest from reference TRBV2 and TRBJ2-3 gives the full variable domain: EPEVTQTPSHQVTQMGQEVILRCVPISNHLYFYWYRQILGQKVEFLVSFYNNEISEKSEIFDDQFSVERPDGSNFTLKIRSTKLEDSAMYFCASGITDTQYFGPGTRLTVL.

This sequence joins TRBV6-5 and TRBJ2-7; no clear D gene. The germline V gene has CDR1 MNHEY and CDR2 SVGAGI. CDR3 length equals 12 residues. V dropped 8 bases and J dropped 4 bases, with 12 bases sitting between them. CDR3 sequence: CASGSGVYEQYF. The DNA of the CDR3 is TGTGCCAGCGGGTCAGGAGTTTACGAGCAGTACTTC.

This clonotype was seen once. This chain uses TRBV7-2 with TRBJ2-3; D is unresolved. The germline gives CDR1 SGHTA, CDR2 FQGNSA. V was shortened by 1 base and J by 7 bases, with 15 bases between the two germline ends. This CDR3 spans 15 amino acids. The CDR3 DNA reads as TGTGCCAGCAGCTTAGTTGGCCAGGCGGCCAATACGCAGTATTTT. Amino acid sequence: CASSLVGQAANTQYF.

The CDR3 nucleotides read TGCGCCAGCAGCCAAGACGTTGGGACAGGGGACACCGGGGAGCTGTTTTTT. Translated, it gives CASSQDVGTGDTGELFF. The rearrangement links TRBV4-3 to TRBJ2-2; TRBD1 matches at 10 bases. CDR1 is LGHNA, CDR2 YSLEER, per germline. J gave up 3 bases and V 0 bases, and 4 bases lay outside the gene matches. The CDR3 sequence is 17 residues long.

The V gene is TRBV4-1, the J gene TRBJ2-5; no definite D call. This CDR3 region has 15 residues. The ends were cut back, 4 bases at V and 5 bases at J, with 17 bases in the middle. Germline-derived CDR1 and CDR2 are MGHRA and YSYEKL. Here the CDR3 DNA reads TGCGCCAGCAGCCCAACGGGTCTAGTCGAGGAGACCCAGTACTTC. This encodes CASSPTGLVEETQYF.

V and J are TRBV20-1 and TRBJ2-7; 10 nucleotides match TRBD2. V trimming: 2 bases; J trimming: 4 bases; junction bases outside the gene matches: 2. The germline CDR1 and CDR2 sequences are DFQATT and SNEGSKA (reference sequence). The CDR3 sequence is 13 residues long. CDR3 sequence reads: CSARIAGGYEQYF. CDR3 nucleotide sequence: TGCAGTGCTAGAATAGCGGGAGGATACGAGCAGTACTTC.

The V call is TRBV15, the J call TRBJ1-5; no firm D call. There are 8 residues in the CDR3. Germline V gene lookup returns CDR1 LNHNV and CDR2 YYDKDF (reference sequence). The CDR3 nucleotides are TGTAGCAATCAGCCCCAGCATTTT. Its protein product is CSNQPQHF.

This sequence joins TRBV6-5 and TRBJ2-1; D is possibly TRBD1 (5 bases). The CDR3 extends over 15 amino acids. V was clipped by 0 bases and J by 4 bases, with 10 bases between them. In germline, CDR1 is MNHEY, CDR2 SVGAGI. CDR3 residues: CASSYSIQVYNEQFF. In DNA form, the CDR3 reads TGTGCCAGCAGTTACTCTATACAGGTATACAATGAGCAGTTCTTC.

This chain uses TRBV30 with TRBJ2-5; 13 bases are shared with TRBD2. The CDR3 totals 14 residues. The V segment lost 2 bases and the J segment 4 bases; nucleotides outside the gene matches: 1. CDR1 and CDR2 (germline): GTSNPN, SVGIG (reference sequence). As DNA, the CDR3 is TGTGCCTGGAGTTGGACTAGCGGGAGAGAGACCCAGTACTTC. It is translated as CAWSWTSGRETQYF.

The V gene is TRBV7-9, the J gene TRBJ2-3, with a tentative D call TRBD2 (5 bases). Looked up from germline, CDR1 is SEHNR and CDR2 is FQNEAQ (reference sequence). The germline V and J ends were trimmed by 5 bases and 3 bases, with 12 bases remaining between them. CDR3 length: 14 residues. The CDR3 sequence is CASSHRGSTDTQYF. In DNA form, the CDR3 reads TGTGCCAGCAGCCACAGAGGGAGTACAGATACGCAGTATTTT.

The chain is built from TRBV6-2 or TRBV6-3 and TRBJ2-3; TRBD1 matches at 9 bases. The CDR3 spans 18 residues. CDR1 is MNHEY and CDR2 is SVGEGT in the germline V gene. The V segment lost 2 bases and the J segment 5 bases; nucleotides outside the gene matches: 14. CDR3 residues: CASSYEGRDRGYEDTQYF. CDR3 coding DNA: TGTGCCAGCAGTTACGAGGGCCGTGACAGGGGGTACGAAGATACGCAGTATTTT.

This sequence joins TRBV12-3 or TRBV12-4 and TRBJ2-5, with 8 bases matching TRBD1. With 4 bases clipped from V and 2 bases from J, the junction kept 6 bases outside the gene matches. This CDR3 region has 15 residues. In DNA form, the CDR3 reads TGTGCCAGCAGTTCCGGCTGGACAGGGCAAGAGACCCAGTACTTC. Translating it yields CASSSGWTGQETQYF.

This sequence joins TRBV5-5 and TRBJ1-1, with D hard to call. From germline, CDR1 is SGHKS and CDR2 YYEKEE (reference sequence). The ends were cut back, 3 bases at V and 5 bases at J, with 14 bases in the middle. This CDR3 has 14 residues. CDR3 amino acids: CASSWGHPGTEAFF. For the CDR3, the DNA is TGTGCCAGCAGCTGGGGTCACCCGGGGACTGAAGCTTTCTTT.

The V gene is TRBV10-2, the J gene TRBJ2-7, with a possible D match to TRBD2 (6 bases). Germline assignment: CDR1 WSHSY and CDR2 SAAADI. Trimming took 6 bases from V and 5 from J, leaving 17 bases between them. The CDR3 consists of 14 residues. The CDR3 bases are TGCGCCAGCAGACTCCAGACTAGTCCGGACGAGCAGTACTTC. This translates into CASRLQTSPDEQYF.

This clonotype was seen once. The V call is TRBV5-1, the J call TRBJ2-3; a possible D gene is TRBD2 (5 bases). This CDR3 is 14 amino acids long. Trimming stripped 0 bases from V and 2 bases from J, with 7 bases between. Germline V gives CDR1 SGHRS, CDR2 YFSETQ. In DNA form, the CDR3 reads TGCGCCAGCAGCTTGGCGGGGTTCACAGATACGCAGTATTTT. Its translation is CASSLAGFTDTQYF.